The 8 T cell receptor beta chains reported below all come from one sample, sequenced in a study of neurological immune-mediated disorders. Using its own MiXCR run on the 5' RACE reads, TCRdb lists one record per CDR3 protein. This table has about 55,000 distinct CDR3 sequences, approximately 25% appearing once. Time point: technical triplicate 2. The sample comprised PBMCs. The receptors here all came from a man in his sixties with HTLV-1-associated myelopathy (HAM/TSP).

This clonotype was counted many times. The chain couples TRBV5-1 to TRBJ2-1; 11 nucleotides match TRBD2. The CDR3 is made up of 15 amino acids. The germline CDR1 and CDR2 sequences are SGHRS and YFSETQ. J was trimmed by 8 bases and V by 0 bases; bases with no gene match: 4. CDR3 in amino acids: CASSLATSGTYEQFF. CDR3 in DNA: TGCGCCAGCAGCTTGGCGACTAGCGGGACCTATGAGCAGTTCTTC.

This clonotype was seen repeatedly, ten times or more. CDR3: CASSVGETGQTTGELFF. The CDR3 nucleotides are TGTGCCAGCAGCGTAGGGGAAACAGGACAGACCACCGGGGAGCTGTTTTTT. The chain is built from TRBV9 and TRBJ2-2; a weak D match, TRBD1 (6 bases). Germline loops: CDR1 SGDLS, CDR2 YYNGEE. V lost 0 bases and J lost 4, with 16 bases in between. There are 17 residues in the CDR3.

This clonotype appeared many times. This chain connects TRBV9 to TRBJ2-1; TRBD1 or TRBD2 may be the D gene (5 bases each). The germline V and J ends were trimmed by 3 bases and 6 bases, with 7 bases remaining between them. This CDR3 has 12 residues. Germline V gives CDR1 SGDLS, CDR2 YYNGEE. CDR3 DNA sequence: TGTGCCAGCAGCGGAGGGACCAATGAGCAGTTCTTC. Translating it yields CASSGGTNEQFF. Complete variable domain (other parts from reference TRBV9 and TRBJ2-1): DSGVTQTPKHLITATGQRVTLRCSPRSGDLSVYWYQQSLDQGLQFLIQYYNGEERAKGNILERFSAQQFPDLHSELNLSSLELGDSALYFCASSGGTNEQFFGPGTRLTVL.

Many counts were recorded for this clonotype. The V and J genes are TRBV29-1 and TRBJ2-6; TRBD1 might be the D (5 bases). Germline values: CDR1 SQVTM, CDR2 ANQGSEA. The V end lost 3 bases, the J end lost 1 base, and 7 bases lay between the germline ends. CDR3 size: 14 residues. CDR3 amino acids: CSVDKGSGANVLTF. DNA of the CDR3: TGCAGCGTTGATAAGGGGTCTGGGGCCAACGTCCTGACTTTC.

The CDR3 sequence: CASSLVPSGSLDTQYF. Written as DNA, the CDR3 is TGCGCCAGCAGCTTGGTGCCTAGCGGGAGTCTCGATACGCAGTATTTT. The V call is TRBV5-1, the J call TRBJ2-3, with TRBD2 matching over 10 bases. With 0 bases clipped from V and 6 bases from J, the junction kept 7 bases outside the gene matches. From germline, CDR1 is SGHRS and CDR2 YFSETQ. This CDR3 is built from 16 residues.

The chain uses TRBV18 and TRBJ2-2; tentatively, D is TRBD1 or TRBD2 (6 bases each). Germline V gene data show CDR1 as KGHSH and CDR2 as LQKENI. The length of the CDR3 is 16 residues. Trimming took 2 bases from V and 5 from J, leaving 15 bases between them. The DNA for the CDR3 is TGTGCCAGCTCACCAACGGGGGCCGCCTCGACCGGGGAGCTGTTTTTT. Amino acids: CASSPTGAASTGELFF.

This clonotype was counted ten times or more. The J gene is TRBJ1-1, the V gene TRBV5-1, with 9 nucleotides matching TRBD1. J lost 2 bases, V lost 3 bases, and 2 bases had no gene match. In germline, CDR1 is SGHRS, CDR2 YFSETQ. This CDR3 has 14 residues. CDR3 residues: CASSWGQGNTEAFF. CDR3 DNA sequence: TGCGCCAGCAGCTGGGGACAGGGAAACACTGAAGCTTTCTTT.

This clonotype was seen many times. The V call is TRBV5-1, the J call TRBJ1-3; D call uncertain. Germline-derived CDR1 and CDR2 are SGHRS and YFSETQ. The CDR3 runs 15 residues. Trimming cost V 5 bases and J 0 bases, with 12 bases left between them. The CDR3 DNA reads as TGCGCCAGCAGTTCTGTCCCTGACTCTGGAAACACCATATATTTT. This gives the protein CASSSVPDSGNTIYF.